These 13 T cell receptor beta chains share one sample of origin, sequenced in a study of long-term antiretroviral therapy in people with HIV. The assay used was immunoSEQ (version v3.0), run at survey level. TCRdb keeps only in-frame clones here, not all; method: immunoSEQ multiplex PCR. The sample lists tens of thousands of clones; 65% to 90% were seen once. The sequencing here drew on unsorted PBMCs, taken 1.8 years before starting antiretroviral therapy. These receptors all stem from a woman in her 30s with HIV.

This clone was seen a single time. The rearrangement joins TRBV30 to TRBJ1-2; 7 bases line up with TRBD1. The CDR3 totals 13 residues. Trimming took 0 bases from V and 7 from J; bases not matched to a gene: 5. Germline values: CDR1 GTSNPN, CDR2 SVGIG (reference sequence). The CDR3 DNA follows: TGTGCCTGGAGTGTCGGACGGGACAGTGGCTACACCTTC. Its protein is CAWSVGRDSGYTF.

The rearrangement joins TRBV7-2 to TRBJ1-2; D is undetermined. The CDR3 consists of 17 residues. Trimming pared 1 base from V and 4 bases from J, leaving 19 bases between. Germline CDR1 is SGHTA and CDR2 is FQGNSA. The CDR3 is CASSLVGLEFSVYGYTF. The CDR3 DNA sequence: TGTGCCAGCAGCTTAGTTGGTCTTGAATTCTCAGTCTATGGCTACACCTTC.

The chain carries TRBV9 and TRBJ1-1; D gene unclear. V dropped 4 bases and J dropped 0 bases, with 13 bases sitting between them. From germline, CDR1 is SGDLS and CDR2 YYNGEE. The CDR3 is 15 amino acids. The CDR3 region is CASSPSGRVNTEAFF. Written as DNA, the CDR3 is TGTGCCAGCAGCCCCTCGGGGAGGGTGAACACTGAAGCTTTCTTT.

V gene TRBV5-1 combines with J gene TRBJ2-2; tentatively, D is TRBD1 or TRBD2 (5 bases each). Per the germline V gene, CDR1 is SGHRS and CDR2 is YFSETQ. V dropped 4 bases and J dropped 6 bases, with 22 bases sitting between them. This CDR3 spans 17 amino acids. CDR3 in amino acids: CASSPFEGRVSAGELFF. As DNA, the CDR3 is TGCGCCAGCAGCCCCTTTGAGGGGCGGGTATCAGCCGGGGAGCTGTTTTTT.

In nucleotides, the CDR3 is TGTGCCAGCAGTGAGAACAGGGTCAGGGCGGACAACGAGCAGTACTTC. Amino acids: CASSENRVRADNEQYF. The rearrangement links TRBV6-1 to TRBJ2-7; tentatively, D is TRBD1 (6 bases). This CDR3 spans 16 amino acids. Germline lookup yields CDR1 MNHNS and CDR2 SASEGT. Trimming stripped 3 bases from V and 5 bases from J, with 20 bases between.

This clone was recorded only once. The chain has TRBV7-2 and TRBJ1-5, with 7 bases lining up with TRBD1. CDR3 length: 14 amino acids. The V gene end was trimmed by 9 bases and the J gene end by 6 bases; junction bases not matched to a gene: 11. Looked up from germline, CDR1 is SGHTA and CDR2 is FQGNSA. CDR3 DNA: TGTGCCAGTGGATACAGGGGTTGGGCTCAGCCCCAGCATTTT. It codes for CASGYRGWAQPQHF. The whole variable domain, filled in from reference TRBV7-2 and TRBJ1-5, reads GAGVSQSPSNKVTEKGKDVELRCDPISGHTALYWYRQSLGQGLEFLIYFQGNSAPDKSGLPSDRFSAERTGGSVSTLTIQRTQQEDSAVYLCASGYRGWAQPQHFGDGTRLSIL.

This clone was recorded a few times. V usage is TRBV5-1 and J usage is TRBJ2-1, with TRBD1 matching 12 bases. V shed 3 bases, J shed 6 bases, and the junction held 7 bases outside the gene matches. Germline lookup yields CDR1 SGHRS and CDR2 YFSETQ. This CDR3 is built from 16 residues. In DNA form, the CDR3 reads TGCGCCAGCAGCTCCTACCGGGACAGGGGGCCCAATGAGCAGTTCTTC. Translated, it gives CASSSYRDRGPNEQFF. Combining the CDR3 with reference TRBV5-1 and TRBJ2-1 gives the whole variable domain KAGVTQTPRYLIKTRGQQVTLSCSPISGHRSVSWYQQTPGQGLQFLFEYFSETQRNKGNFPGRFSGRQFSNSRSEMNVSTLELGDSALYLCASSSYRDRGPNEQFFGPGTRLTVL.

This clone was seen only once. The chain uses TRBV10-3 and TRBJ2-5, with D unclear. CDR1 is ENHRY and CDR2 is SYGVKD in the germline V gene. The CDR3 sequence is 11 residues long. V lost 4 bases, J lost 4 bases, and 4 bases lay in between. In DNA form, the CDR3 reads TGTGCCATCAGTGGGGGAGAGACCCAGTACTTC. Amino acids: CAISGGETQYF.

This chain links TRBV27 with TRBJ1-2; 9 bases map to TRBD1. The V gene end was trimmed by 4 bases and the J gene end by 7 bases; junction bases not matched to a gene: 10. The germline gives CDR1 MNHEY, CDR2 SMNVEV (reference sequence). This CDR3 spans 15 amino acids. The DNA of the CDR3 is TGTGCCAGCAGTTCCGAGGGGACAGGGAGCGGTGGCTACACCTTC. Its translation: CASSSEGTGSGGYTF.

CDR3 nucleotides: TGTGCCAGCTCACCAGGGGTCGGAAACACCATATATTTT. Translation: CASSPGVGNTIYF. This sequence joins TRBV18 and TRBJ1-3; D gene uncertain. V was clipped by 2 bases and J by 4 bases, with 6 bases between them. The CDR3 runs 13 residues. Germline assignment: CDR1 KGHSH and CDR2 LQKENI.

V is TRBV27 and J is TRBJ2-5; 11 nucleotides line up with TRBD1. The V and J ends lost 5 bases and 4 bases, in that order; junction bases with no gene match: 6. The CDR3 totals 15 residues. Germline loops: CDR1 MNHEY, CDR2 SMNVEV (reference sequence). CDR3 region: CASSTGTGGAETQYF. As DNA, the CDR3 is TGTGCCAGCAGTACCGGGACAGGGGGTGCAGAGACCCAGTACTTC.

This chain connects TRBV10-2 to TRBJ2-7; 8 bases fit TRBD1. From germline, CDR1 is WSHSY and CDR2 SAAADI. V was clipped by 6 bases and J by 2 bases; unmatched bases: 6. CDR3 length equals 14 residues. CDR3 region: CASSGQGPAYEQYV. Written as DNA, the CDR3 is TGCGCCAGCAGCGGACAGGGCCCAGCCTACGAGCAGTACGTC.

The chain's CDR3 is CASSVGSYNSPLHF. The DNA of the CDR3 is TGTGCCAGCAGTGTCGGATCCTATAATTCACCCCTCCACTTT. The chain employs TRBV6-1 and TRBJ1-6; D is uncertain. V lost 4 bases to trimming and J lost 1 base, with 5 bases between them. CDR3 length: 14 residues. Per germline, CDR1 MNHNS and CDR2 SASEGT.